This note documents a single T cell receptor (beta chain) sequence. The data belong to a study of technical replicates of blood from a few donors. Profiled with immunoSEQ multiplex PCR; TCRdb holds only in-frame clones, not every one. The sample carries tens of thousands of clones, approximately 94% recorded once. The CDR3 loop spans 16 amino acids. CDR1 is LNHDA, CDR2 SQIVND, per germline (reference sequence). Deletions cut 9 bases from V and 0 bases from J, with 18 bases between. The sequence was obtained from a human donor in good health. The chain uses TRBV19 and TRBJ1-3, with D maybe TRBD1 (5 bases). Input material: T cells isolated from PBMCs. CDR3 loop: CARMFPDRYSGNTIYF. The CDR3 nucleotides are TGTGCCAGGATGTTTCCTGACAGATACTCTGGAAACACCATATATTTT.